What follows are 17 T cell receptor beta chains derived from one specimen sequenced in a study of blood T cell repertoires in COVID-19. The table came from immunoSEQ multiplex PCR; TCRdb's copy has only in-frame clones and leaves some out. The sample contains more than 350,000 clones, approximately 88% of which appear only once. Sample: peripheral blood. The receptors stem from a woman between 25 and 40 years old with COVID-19, enrolled during active disease.

The chain links TRBV2 to TRBJ2-5, with D tentatively TRBD1 (6 bases). The CDR3 totals 13 residues. Germline V gene lookup returns CDR1 SNHLY and CDR2 FYNNEI. Between the trimmed V and J ends, which lost 8 bases and 6 bases, there was a span of 16 bases. The DNA of the CDR3 is TGTGCCAGCGGGGGCCTTCCAGGGCAGACCCAGTACTTC. This sequence encodes CASGGLPGQTQYF. Full variable domain (remainder filled in from reference TRBV2 and TRBJ2-5): EPEVTQTPSHQVTQMGQEVILRCVPISNHLYFYWYRQILGQKVEFLVSFYNNEISEKSEIFDDQFSVERPDGSNFTLKIRSTKLEDSAMYFCASGGLPGQTQYFGPGTRLLVL.

This chain connects TRBV29-1 to TRBJ2-2; possibly TRBD1 for D (7 bases). The CDR3 covers 14 residues. CDR1 is SQVTM, CDR2 ANQGSEA, per germline. V shed 6 bases and J shed 7 bases, with 18 bases lying between them. CDR3 loop: CSVRRGPEGGELFF. CDR3 in DNA: TGCAGCGTCCGAAGGGGGCCGGAGGGCGGGGAGCTGTTTTTT.

The gene calls are TRBV19 and TRBJ2-5, with D possibly TRBD1 on 6 matching bases. The germline CDR1 and CDR2 sequences are LNHDA and SQIVND (reference sequence). This CDR3 comprises 15 residues. V shed 5 bases and J shed 5 bases, with 18 bases lying between them. DNA of the CDR3: TGTGCCAGTAGTCGGTCGTCCGGACAGTATGAGACCCAGTACTTC. It yields the protein CASSRSSGQYETQYF.

The chain joins TRBV28 to TRBJ1-6, with a possible D match to TRBD1 (6 bases). In germline, CDR1 is MDHEN, CDR2 SYDVKM. This CDR3 is 14 amino acids long. V lost 9 bases, J lost 9 bases, and 18 bases lay in between. CDR3 DNA: TGTGCCAGTCGGAGACAGGTTCTCGGTTCACCCCTCCACTTT. Encoded protein: CASRRQVLGSPLHF.

This clone was seen a few times. CDR3 in DNA: TGTGCCAGCAGCCAAGACTTCGAGCAGTACTTC. The encoded protein is CASSQDFEQYF. The rearrangement joins TRBV4-2 to TRBJ2-7; D ambiguous. This CDR3 is built from 11 residues. V was shortened by 0 bases and J by 6 bases, with 3 bases between the two germline ends. Per germline, CDR1 LGHNA and CDR2 YNFKEQ.

This chain uses TRBV21-1 with TRBJ1-3; the table's D call, TRBD1, has no DNA check behind it. TRBV21-1 is assigned pseudogene status. This CDR3 contains 20 residues. Here the CDR3 reads CASSKETGGLTTISGNTIYF. The CDR3 coding sequence is TGTGCCAGCAGCAAAGAAACAGGGGGCCTAACCACCATCTCTGGAAACACCATATATTTT.

This clone has only one observation. The gene calls are TRBV28 and TRBJ1-1; D is possibly TRBD1 (5 bases). The CDR3 is 15 amino acids. Deletions cut 5 bases from V and 5 bases from J, with 18 bases between. Germline V gene sequence: CDR1 MDHEN, CDR2 SYDVKM. The chain's CDR3 is CASSPWRDGVTEAFF. Written as DNA, the CDR3 is TGTGCCAGCAGTCCATGGCGGGACGGTGTAACTGAAGCTTTCTTT.

The chain employs TRBV4-3 and TRBJ2-2, with D tentatively TRBD2 (5 bases). The CDR3 runs 13 residues. The germline CDR1 and CDR2 sequences are LGHNA and YSLEER. Trimming removed 1 base from V and 6 bases from J, with 6 bases in between. The CDR3 here is CASSQVGAGELFF. In DNA, the CDR3 is TGCGCCAGCAGCCAAGTGGGAGCCGGGGAGCTGTTTTTT.

With respect to this clone: At one end the junction does not follow the germline gene, possibly because of a read error. This CDR3 reads CASSRPTSGSKDTQYF. The CDR3 bases are TGTGCCAGCAGCCGACCGACTAGCGGGAGCAAAGATACGCAGTATTTT. V usage is TRBV6-2 or TRBV6-3 and J usage is TRBJ2-3, with 12 bases that match TRBD2. The CDR3 spans 16 residues. Looked up from germline, CDR1 is MNHEY and CDR2 is SVGEGT.

This clone was picked up one time. This chain uses TRBV4-2 with TRBJ2-2; a weak D match, TRBD2 (6 bases). Germline V gene lookup returns CDR1 LGHNA and CDR2 YNFKEQ. The CDR3 is made up of 14 amino acids. With 4 bases removed from V and 6 bases from J, the gap between germline ends came to 12 bases. The CDR3 region is CASSLRIAAGELFF. CDR3 DNA sequence: TGTGCCAGCAGCCTCAGAATAGCGGCCGGGGAGCTGTTTTTT.

The chain uses TRBV6-1 and TRBJ2-3; 8 nucleotides align to TRBD1. Unmatched junction bases numbered 8, after V lost 1 base and J lost 5 bases. CDR3 size: 16 residues. The germline CDR1 and CDR2 sequences are MNHNS and SASEGT. The CDR3 reads CASSEGQGWVRDTQYF. In nucleotides, the CDR3 is TGTGCCAGCAGTGAAGGACAGGGGTGGGTGAGAGATACGCAGTATTTT.

The chain links TRBV7-8 to TRBJ2-7; 9 bases are shared with TRBD1. The CDR3 runs to 13 residues. CDR1 is SGHVS and CDR2 is FQNEAQ in the germline V gene. The J segment lost 2 bases and the V segment lost 11 bases, leaving 7 bases of the junction unmatched. The CDR3 protein is CAGPGQGAYEQYV. CDR3 coding DNA: TGTGCCGGCCCGGGACAGGGTGCCTACGAGCAGTACGTC.

This clone is a singleton in its sample. V is TRBV7-2 and J is TRBJ1-2; 9 bases map to TRBD1. Germline CDR1 reads SGHTA; CDR2 reads FQGNSA. The CDR3 is 14 amino acids. V shed 1 base and J 6 bases; nucleotides not matched to a gene: 3. The DNA for the CDR3 is TGTGCCAGCAGCTTAGACAGGGGGCCCCATGGCTACACCTTC. This gives the protein CASSLDRGPHGYTF.

This chain links TRBV19 with TRBJ1-1, with a tentative D call TRBD1 (6 bases). CDR3 length equals 13 residues. The ends were cut back, 2 bases at V and 4 bases at J, with 8 bases in the middle. The germline CDR1 and CDR2 sequences are LNHDA and SQIVND (reference sequence). CDR3 in amino acids: CASSILQGTEAFF. Here the CDR3 DNA reads TGTGCCAGTAGTATATTACAGGGCACTGAAGCTTTCTTT.

The chain combines TRBV10-1 with TRBJ2-3; D may be TRBD1 (7 bases). Per the germline V gene, CDR1 is WNHNN and CDR2 is SYGVQD (reference sequence). The CDR3 is made up of 14 amino acids. Trimming removed 6 bases at V and 5 bases at J, with 15 bases between. The CDR3 loop is CASSRAQGGDTQYF. CDR3 DNA sequence: TGCGCCAGCAGCCGGGCCCAGGGGGGAGATACGCAGTATTTT.

The CDR3 sequence is CASSEARGNEQFF. CDR3 DNA: TGTGCCAGCAGTGAAGCGCGTGGCAATGAGCAGTTCTTC. The gene calls are TRBV2 and TRBJ2-1; D gene ambiguous. V gave up 0 bases and J gave up 6 bases, with 6 bases separating them. The germline V gene has CDR1 SNHLY and CDR2 FYNNEI. The length of the CDR3 is 13 residues.

The gene calls are TRBV29-1 and TRBJ2-1; a possible D gene is TRBD1 (6 bases). Germline V CDR1 and CDR2: SQVTM, ANQGSEA. This CDR3 has 15 residues. The V gene lost 7 bases and the J gene lost 10 bases, with 26 bases spanning the gap. The CDR3 sequence is CSASGHSQGLSEQFF. For the CDR3, the DNA is TGCAGCGCCAGTGGACATTCACAGGGCTTAAGCGAGCAGTTCTTC.